This T cell receptor (beta chain) was retrieved from a study of HIV-infected children after antiretroviral therapy interruption. About the research overall: Weeks 0, 48 and 150 were sampled under continuous treatment.

RNA-based 3' RACE libraries used unique molecular identifiers. MiXCR, run by TCRdb on the 3' RACE reads, gives a single entry per CDR3 protein. The table lists about 15,000 distinct CDR3 sequences, 3% to 3.5% of them singletons. This clonotype was counted many times. Treatment given: PENTA 11 planned treatment interruption arm or continuous ART arm. Trimming pared 5 bases from V and 2 bases from J, leaving 17 bases between. The germline V gene has CDR1 MRHNA and CDR2 SNTAGT. The CDR3 has 16 residues. This chain connects TRBV6-4 to TRBJ2-3; no reliable D call. This clonotype was obtained from a pool of human donors with HIV. Sequenced here: CD45RO+ CD8+ T cells from PBMCs, pooled from several time points, sampled from a donor given antiretroviral therapy, either interrupted or continuous. Noted subset: memory CD8+ CD45RO+ CD45RA- T cells. CDR3 sequence: CASSTDGYQHTDTQYF. CDR3 in DNA: TGTGCCAGCAGTACCGACGGGTATCAGCACACAGATACGCAGTATTTT.